Listed below are T cell receptor beta chains from one sample, sequenced in a study of post-analysis software for immune sequencing data. TCRdb ran MiXCR on the PCR reads and lists one entry per CDR3 protein. Among over 250,000 distinct CDR3 sequences listed, 30% to 45% were seen once. Sequencing used blood. Every receptor here comes from a girl aged 5 to 17 with multiple sclerosis. CDR3s include the opening cysteine and the closing phenylalanine or tryptophan. Each record gives: V gene, clone size, J gene, D gene, CDR3 protein, CDR3 DNA. The D gene is left open where the match is weak. Clone sizes are given selectively: once, few, many, or a class where the clone is expanded.

>TRBV30|-|TRBJ1-1|-
CAWSAGVQNTEAFF
TGTGCCTGGAGTGCCGGGGTTCAGAACACTGAAGCTTTCTTT
>TRBV29-1|-|TRBJ1-2|TRBD1
CSVAGGRSYGYTF
TGCAGCGTTGCAGGGGGCCGGAGCTATGGCTACACCTTC
>TRBV3-1|few|TRBJ2-1|TRBD2
CASGSGTSGRTGEVEQFF
TGTGCCAGCGGCTCAGGGACTAGCGGGAGGACGGGGGAAGTTGAGCAGTTCTTC
>TRBV20-1|-|TRBJ2-1|TRBD2
CSARDRLAGPYNEQFF
TGCAGTGCTAGAGATCGGCTAGCGGGCCCCTACAATGAGCAGTTCTTC
>TRBV7-2|-|TRBJ2-7|TRBD1
CASSFGTGGHEQYF
TGTGCCAGCAGCTTCGGAACAGGGGGTCACGAGCAGTACTTC
>TRBV5-1|-|TRBJ1-1|-
CASSRQGLGEAFF
TGCGCCAGCAGCCGCCAGGGACTTGGTGAAGCTTTCTTT
>TRBV20-1|many|TRBJ2-4|TRBD2
CSARVTSGEKNIQYF
TGCAGTGCTAGAGTCACTAGCGGGGAAAAAAACATTCAGTACTTC
>TRBV9|many|TRBJ1-1|-
CASSASIGGTTEAFF
TGTGCCAGCAGCGCCTCTATAGGGGGGACCACTGAAGCTTTCTTT
>TRBV20-1|many|TRBJ1-4|TRBD1
CSATGQGNEKLFF
TGCAGTGCCACGGGACAGGGGAATGAAAAACTGTTTTTT
>TRBV6-4|many|TRBJ2-1|TRBD2
CASSPSGGAIYEQFF
TGTGCCAGCAGCCCTAGCGGGGGGGCCATATATGAGCAGTTCTTC
>TRBV11-2|-|TRBJ2-5|-
CASSLGNPLKAF
TGTGCCAGCAGCTTAGGCAATCCCCTAAAAGCCTTC
>TRBV27|-|TRBJ2-7|-
CASSSTRYWEQYF
TGTGCCAGCAGTTCCACGCGCTATTGGGAGCAGTACTTC
>TRBV20-1|many|TRBJ2-1|TRBD2
CSALSRGGAIYNEQFF
TGCAGTGCCCTCTCCCGCGGGGGGGCTATCTACAATGAGCAGTTCTTC
>TRBV20-1|-|TRBJ2-3|-
CSAMGSSARDTQYF
TGCAGTGCTATGGGGTCCTCCGCGAGGGATACGCAGTATTTT
>TRBV7-9|many|TRBJ2-1|-
CASSEGDRYNEQFF
TGTGCCAGCAGCGAGGGAGACCGTTACAATGAGCAGTTCTTC
>TRBV4-3|-|TRBJ2-5|-
CASSQGHLAVCQYF
TGCGCCAGCAGCCAAGGGCACTTGGCCGTCTGTCAGTACTTC
>TRBV7-9|many|TRBJ2-3|-
CASSLTGDFTDTQYF
TGTGCCAGCAGTTTAACCGGGGATTTTACAGATACGCAGTATTTT
>TRBV6-1|many|TRBJ2-1|TRBD1
CASGRDRYNEQFF
TGTGCCAGCGGACGGGACAGATACAATGAGCAGTTCTTC
>TRBV7-2|-|TRBJ1-2|TRBD1
CASSSWDRGYGYTF
TGTGCCAGCAGCTCATGGGACAGGGGGTATGGCTACACCTTC
>TRBV18|many|TRBJ2-5|-
CASSPEQETQYF
TGTGCCAGCTCACCCGAACAAGAGACCCAGTACTTC
>TRBV4-1|many|TRBJ2-7|-
CASSHGTIGLAGGNYEQYF
TGCGCCAGCAGCCATGGGACAATAGGGCTTGCAGGAGGAAACTACGAGCAGTACTTC
>TRBV4-1|few|TRBJ2-3|TRBD2
CASSQEAGGPGDTQYF
TGCGCCAGCAGCCAAGAAGCGGGAGGGCCTGGAGATACGCAGTATTTT
>TRBV5-6|many|TRBJ1-2|-
CASSLGLGYTF
TGTGCCAGCAGCCTGGGTCTCGGCTACACCTTC
>TRBV20-1|-|TRBJ1-2|-
CSARSGWADGYTF
TGCAGTGCTAGAAGCGGTTGGGCGGATGGCTACACCTTC
>TRBV6-4|many|TRBJ2-3|-
CASSDSIWGSTDTQYF
TGTGCCAGCAGTGACTCGATTTGGGGAAGCACAGATACGCAGTATTTT
>TRBV20-1|-|TRBJ2-1|TRBD2
CSARDAGASDNEQFF
TGCAGTGCTAGAGATGCGGGAGCAAGTGACAATGAGCAGTTCTTC
>TRBV10-3|-|TRBJ2-7|-
CAISEQGHSYEQYF
TGTGCCATCAGTGAGCAGGGACACTCGTACGAGCAGTACTTC
>TRBV12-3/TRBV12-4|many|TRBJ1-2|-
CASSPRLGSGGYTF
TGTGCCAGCAGTCCCCGTCTGGGTTCTGGCGGCTACACCTTC
>TRBV28|-|TRBJ2-5|-
CASSRRQAYQETQYF
TGCGCCAGCAGTCGACGGCAGGCCTACCAAGAGACCCAGTACTTC
>TRBV5-4|many|TRBJ1-5|-
CASSPTPGSSNQPQHF
TGTGCCAGCAGCCCGACCCCTGGCAGCAGCAATCAGCCCCAGCATTTT
>TRBV2|few|TRBJ2-2|-
CASTPGLWAGELFF
TGTGCCAGCACCCCGGGTCTTTGGGCCGGGGAGCTGTTTTTT
>TRBV10-1|many|TRBJ2-1|-
CASSESTPSLSGGADNEQFF
TGCGCCAGCAGTGAGTCGACTCCGTCCCTCTCAGGCGGGGCCGACAATGAGCAGTTCTTC
>TRBV27|once|TRBJ1-2|-
CASSPGTRAGGYGYTF
TGTGCCAGCAGTCCAGGGACCAGGGCCGGGGGGTATGGCTACACCTTC
>TRBV27|-|TRBJ2-5|-
CARPLVEETQYF
TGTGCCAGACCGCTGGTGGAGGAGACCCAGTACTTC
>TRBV12-3/TRBV12-4|many|TRBJ1-1|TRBD1
CASTPTGGTEAFF
TGTGCCAGCACCCCGACAGGGGGCACTGAAGCTTTCTTT
>TRBV7-6|-|TRBJ2-1|TRBD2
CASSLGLAAPYNEQFF
TGTGCCAGCAGCTTAGGACTAGCGGCCCCTTACAATGAGCAGTTCTTC
>TRBV11-2|-|TRBJ2-4|TRBD1
CASSSQGARNIQYF
TGTGCCAGCAGCTCACAGGGGGCGCGGAACATTCAGTACTTC
>TRBV7-9|-|TRBJ1-5|-
CASSPLEGPSNQPQHF
TGTGCCAGCAGCCCACTGGAGGGGCCCAGCAATCAGCCCCAGCATTTT
>TRBV29-1|few|TRBJ1-2|TRBD1
CSVELGQGDYGYTF
TGCAGCGTTGAGTTGGGACAGGGGGACTATGGCTACACCTTC
>TRBV20-1|-|TRBJ2-7|-
CSARDLSNQYF
TGCAGTGCTAGAGACCTTAGTAACCAGTACTTC
>TRBV6-2/TRBV6-3|-|TRBJ1-1|-
CASRETVKTEAFF
TGTGCCAGCAGGGAGACGGTGAAAACTGAAGCTTTCTTT
>TRBV13|once|TRBJ2-3|-
CASGGVGSDDTQYF
TGTGCCAGCGGTGGAGTGGGGAGCGACGATACGCAGTATTTT
>TRBV5-6|many|TRBJ1-2|-
CASSPGTSNYGYTF
TGTGCCAGCAGCCCCGGGACATCTAACTATGGCTACACCTTC
>TRBV3-1|many|TRBJ2-5|-
CASSQVGPPQETQYF
TGTGCCAGCAGCCAAGTGGGACCTCCTCAGGAGACCCAGTACTTC
>TRBV9|-|TRBJ1-1|-
CASSASVQLNTEAFF
TGTGCCAGCAGCGCTTCCGTACAGTTGAACACTGAAGCTTTCTTT